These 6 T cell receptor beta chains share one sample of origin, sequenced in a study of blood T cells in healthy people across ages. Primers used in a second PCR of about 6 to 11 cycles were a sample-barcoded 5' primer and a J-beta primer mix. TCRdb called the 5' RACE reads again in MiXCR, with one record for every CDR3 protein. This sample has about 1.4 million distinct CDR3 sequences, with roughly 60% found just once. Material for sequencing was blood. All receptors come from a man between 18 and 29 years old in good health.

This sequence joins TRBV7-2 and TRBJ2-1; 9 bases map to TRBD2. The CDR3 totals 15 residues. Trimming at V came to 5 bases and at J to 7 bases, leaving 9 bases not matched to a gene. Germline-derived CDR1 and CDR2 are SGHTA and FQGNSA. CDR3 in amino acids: CASSPGRAGGNEQFF. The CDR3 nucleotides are TGTGCCAGCAGCCCCGGACGGGCGGGGGGGAATGAGCAGTTCTTC.

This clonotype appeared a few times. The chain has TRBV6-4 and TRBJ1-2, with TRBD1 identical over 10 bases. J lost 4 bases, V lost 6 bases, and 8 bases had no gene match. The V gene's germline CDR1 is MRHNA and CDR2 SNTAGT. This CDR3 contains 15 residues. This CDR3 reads CASRPRQGAGYGYTF. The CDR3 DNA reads TGTGCCAGCAGACCGAGACAGGGGGCAGGCTATGGCTACACCTTC.

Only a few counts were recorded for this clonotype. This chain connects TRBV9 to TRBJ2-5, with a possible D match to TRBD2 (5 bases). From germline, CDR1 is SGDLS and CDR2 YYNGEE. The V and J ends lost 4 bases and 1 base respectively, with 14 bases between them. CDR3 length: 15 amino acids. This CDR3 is CASSRWTAPQETQYF. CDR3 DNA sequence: TGTGCCAGCAGCCGATGGACTGCTCCCCAAGAGACCCAGTACTTC.

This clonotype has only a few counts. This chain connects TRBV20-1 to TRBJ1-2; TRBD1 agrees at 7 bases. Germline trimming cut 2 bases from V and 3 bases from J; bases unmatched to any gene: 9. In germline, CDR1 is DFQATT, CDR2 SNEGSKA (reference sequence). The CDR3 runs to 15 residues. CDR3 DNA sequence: TGCAGTGCTAGAATCAACAGGGGATACGACTATGGCTACACCTTC. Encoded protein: CSARINRGYDYGYTF.

The CDR3 bases are TGTGCCAGCAGTCCGGGGACAGTCCACGAGCAGTACTTC. Residues: CASSPGTVHEQYF. The gene calls are TRBV27 and TRBJ2-4; 7 bases agree with TRBD1. The J call may not be correct, given that the DNA end is closer to TRBJ2-7. The V gene's germline CDR1 is MNHEY and CDR2 SMNVEV (reference sequence). CDR3 length: 13 residues.

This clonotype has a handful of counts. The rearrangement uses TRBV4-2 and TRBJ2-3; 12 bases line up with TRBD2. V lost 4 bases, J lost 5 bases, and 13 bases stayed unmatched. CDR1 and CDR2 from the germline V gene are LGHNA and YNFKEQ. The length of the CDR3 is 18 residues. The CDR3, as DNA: TGTGCCAGCAGCCGGGCCCCCACTAGCGGGGGGCAAGGAGATACGCAGTATTTT. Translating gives CASSRAPTSGGQGDTQYF.